Below are 32 T cell receptor beta chains sequenced from a single sample in a study of blood T cells in healthy people across ages. With a J-beta primer mix and a sample-barcoded 5' primer, a second PCR ran about 7 to 11 cycles. TCRdb processed the 5' RACE reads anew with MiXCR; each CDR3 protein has one entry. The top ten clones hold under 4% of a sample with hundreds of thousands of distinct CDR3 sequences, roughly 21% of them seen once. The sequenced sample was blood. These receptors all come from a man aged 70-80 years in good health.

This clonotype came up a few times. The chain has TRBV28 and TRBJ1-2, with 7 bases that match TRBD1. The V and J ends lost 2 bases and 4 bases, in that order; junction bases with no gene match: 7. This CDR3 contains 15 residues. From germline, CDR1 is MDHEN and CDR2 SYDVKM. The CDR3 protein is CASSLEGAPAYGYTF. The DNA for the CDR3 is TGTGCCAGCAGTTTAGAGGGGGCGCCGGCCTATGGCTACACCTTC.

This clonotype appeared a few times. The chain uses TRBV3-1 and TRBJ1-5; D ambiguous. Germline CDR1 is LGHDT and CDR2 is YNNKEL (reference sequence). V was pared by 0 bases and J by 2 bases, with 5 bases between. CDR3 length: 14 amino acids. CDR3 nucleotide sequence: TGTGCCAGCAGCCAAGAATGGGGCAATCAGCCCCAGCATTTT. Translating it yields CASSQEWGNQPQHF.

The rearrangement links TRBV5-6 to TRBJ2-5; D not certain. The last part of the DNA fits TRBJ2-7 better; the J call may be wrong. The CDR3 totals 16 residues. CDR1 is SGHDT and CDR2 is YYEEEE in the germline V gene. CDR3 residues: CASSLVGLGSSYEQYF. The CDR3 DNA sequence: TGTGCCAGCAGCTTGGTTGGCCTAGGCAGCTCCTACGAGCAGTACTTC.

This clonotype was picked up a small number of times. The V and J genes are TRBV18 and TRBJ2-1; 15 bases agree with TRBD2. The J call is in doubt because the DNA end fits TRBJ2-7 better. The CDR3 sequence is 18 residues long. CDR1 KGHSH and CDR2 LQKENI come from the germline V gene. CDR3 in DNA: TGTGCCAGCTCCCCTGGAATTGGACTAGCGGGAGGGACCGGGGAGCAGTACTTC. This sequence encodes CASSPGIGLAGGTGEQYF.

The gene calls are TRBV6-2 or TRBV6-3 and TRBJ2-2; D is possibly TRBD2 (6 bases). V shed 8 bases and J shed 1 base, with 8 bases lying between them. CDR1 and CDR2 (germline): MNHEY, SVGEGT. The CDR3 consists of 13 residues. The CDR3 here is CASDSGNTGELFF. Here the CDR3 DNA reads TGTGCCAGCGATAGCGGGAACACCGGGGAGCTGTTTTTT.

This clonotype has a handful of counts. The chain has TRBV10-3 and TRBJ1-2; D not certain. The V end was cut by 2 bases, the J end by 7 bases, with 8 bases between. The CDR3 totals 12 residues. Germline loops: CDR1 ENHRY, CDR2 SYGVKD. The DNA of the CDR3 is TGTGCCATCAGTGAGCAGGTCGCTGGCTACACCTTC. Encoded protein: CAISEQVAGYTF.

This clonotype was seen a handful of times. V is TRBV7-9 and J is TRBJ2-3, with 8 positions matching TRBD2. Germline CDR1 reads SEHNR; CDR2 reads FQNEAQ (reference sequence). J lost 0 bases, V lost 7 bases, and 9 bases had no gene match. The CDR3 is 16 residues long. Written as DNA, the CDR3 is TGTGCCAGCACCGTCCTACTAGCGGCTAGCACAGATACGCAGTATTTT. This encodes CASTVLLAASTDTQYF.

To note about this clonotype: One end of the junction fails to match germline, which may point to a read error. The V call is TRBV29-1, the J call TRBJ2-1; the D is unclear. The germline CDR1 and CDR2 sequences are SQVTM and ANQGSEA. CDR3 length: 11 residues. Written as DNA, the CDR3 is TGCAGCGTTAAAGAAGTTGGGAAGCAGTTCTTC. Translating gives CSVKEVGKQFF.

The chain employs TRBV4-2 and TRBJ2-5; 7 nucleotides align to TRBD2. The V segment lost 1 base and the J segment 0 bases; nucleotides outside the gene matches: 5. Germline lookup yields CDR1 LGHNA and CDR2 YNFKEQ. This CDR3 comprises 16 residues. CDR3 residues: CASSQVEAGNQETQYF. DNA of the CDR3: TGTGCCAGCAGCCAAGTTGAAGCGGGAAACCAAGAGACCCAGTACTTC.

This clonotype appeared many times. The V call is TRBV27, the J call TRBJ2-5; the D gene is possibly TRBD2 (5 bases). Trimming cost V 5 bases and J 4 bases, with 14 bases left between them. The CDR3 runs 14 residues. CDR1 is MNHEY and CDR2 is SMNVEV in the germline V gene (reference sequence). Written as DNA, the CDR3 is TGTGCCAGCAGTCCTTTAACGGCGGGAGAGACCCAGTACTTC. It translates to CASSPLTAGETQYF.

The chain has TRBV12-3 or TRBV12-4 and TRBJ2-1; TRBD1 aligns across 9 bases. The end of the DNA aligns better with TRBJ2-7, so the J call may be wrong. CDR3 length: 14 residues. CDR3 nucleotide sequence: TGTGCCAGCAGTTACGGGACAGGGTTCTACGAGCAGTACTTC. Its translation: CASSYGTGFYEQYF.

A few counts support this clonotype. V gene TRBV20-1 combines with J gene TRBJ2-1; no definite D call. Trimming pared 6 bases from V and 4 bases from J, leaving 7 bases between. The CDR3 contains 11 residues. Germline loops: CDR1 DFQATT, CDR2 SNEGSKA (reference sequence). CDR3 sequence: CSAGKYNEQFF. CDR3 in DNA: TGCAGTGCCGGAAAATACAATGAGCAGTTCTTC.

The J gene is TRBJ2-1, the V gene TRBV19; D is perhaps TRBD2 (6 bases). V was shortened by 7 bases and J by 9 bases, with 19 bases between the two germline ends. Germline CDR1 is LNHDA and CDR2 is SQIVND (reference sequence). The CDR3 is made up of 14 amino acids. As DNA, the CDR3 is TGTGCCAGTAATCTGGGACTTGGAATGGGTGAGCAGTTCTTC. Its translation: CASNLGLGMGEQFF. Full variable domain (remainder filled in from reference TRBV19 and TRBJ2-1): DGGITQSPKYLFRKEGQNVTLSCEQNLNHDAMYWYRQDPGQGLRLIYYSQIVNDFQKGDIAEGYSVSREKKESFPLTVTSAQKNPTAFYLCASNLGLGMGEQFFGPGTRLTVL.

V and J are TRBV7-2 and TRBJ2-7; 11 nucleotides agree with TRBD1. J was trimmed by 3 bases and V by 5 bases; bases with no gene match: 6. This CDR3 region has 15 residues. CDR1 and CDR2 (germline): SGHTA, FQGNSA. CDR3 in amino acids: CASSRGTGGLYEQYF. The CDR3 DNA sequence: TGTGCCAGCAGCCGCGGGACAGGGGGTCTCTACGAGCAGTACTTC.

This clonotype was seen only a few times. V is TRBV9 and J is TRBJ2-7, with D hard to call. The CDR3 has 14 residues. The ends were cut back, 0 bases at V and 2 bases at J, with 9 bases in the middle. Germline V gene lookup returns CDR1 SGDLS and CDR2 YYNGEE. For the CDR3, the DNA is TGTGCCAGCAGCGTAGGTAGGGCACCCTACGAGCAGTACTTC. Its protein is CASSVGRAPYEQYF.

This clonotype was counted only a few times. The genes are TRBV10-3 and TRBJ2-5; 8 bases fit TRBD1. CDR3 length: 14 amino acids. V shed 10 bases and J 1 base; nucleotides not matched to a gene: 8. In germline, CDR1 is ENHRY, CDR2 SYGVKD. CDR3 DNA: TGTGCCACGCGAGATGGACAGGGCCAAGAGACCCAGTACTTC. This encodes CATRDGQGQETQYF.

Worth noting for this clonotype: At one boundary the junction diverges from the germline segment, which might be a read error. The J gene is TRBJ2-1, the V gene TRBV9, with D possibly being TRBD2 (5 bases). CDR1 is SGDLS, CDR2 YYNGEE, per germline. This CDR3 is 16 amino acids long. Here the CDR3 reads CASSSRTGRSYIEQFF. DNA of the CDR3: TGTGCCAGCAGCTCCCGGACTGGGCGAAGCTACATTGAGCAGTTCTTC.

This clonotype has only a few counts. CDR3 nucleotide sequence: TGTGCCAGCAGCTTTTCCGGGACAGGGGTCGAGTTCTTC. Protein: CASSFSGTGVEFF. The chain recombines TRBV9 with TRBJ2-1; the match to TRBD1 covers 10 bases. The CDR3 has 13 amino acids. J gave up 14 bases and V 4 bases, and 9 bases lay outside the gene matches. CDR1 is SGDLS and CDR2 is YYNGEE in the germline V gene.

This clonotype was detected only a few times. The chain joins TRBV29-1 to TRBJ2-5; 8 bases are a match to TRBD2. J was trimmed by 0 bases and V by 7 bases; bases with no gene match: 13. This CDR3 spans 16 amino acids. Germline V gene lookup returns CDR1 SQVTM and CDR2 ANQGSEA. CDR3 in amino acids: CSAGGVLGADQETQYF. DNA for the CDR3: TGCAGCGCCGGGGGGGTGTTAGGAGCGGACCAAGAGACCCAGTACTTC.

This clonotype was seen a few times. The genes are TRBV28 and TRBJ2-3; 13 bases match TRBD2. Germline-derived CDR1 and CDR2 are MDHEN and SYDVKM. CDR3 length: 18 amino acids. J gave up 9 bases and V 8 bases, and 20 bases lay outside the gene matches. The DNA for the CDR3 is TGTGCCAGCCCGCAGCACCCGGGATTAGTACTAGCGGGAGGGACGCAGTATTTT. This encodes CASPQHPGLVLAGGTQYF. The variable domain in full, completed from reference TRBV28 and TRBJ2-3, reads DVKVTQSSRYLVKRTGEKVFLECVQDMDHENMFWYRQDPGLGLRLIYFSYDVKMKEKGDIPEGYSVSREKKERFSLILESASTNQTSMYLCASPQHPGLVLAGGTQYFGPGTRLTVL.

This chain links TRBV10-3 with TRBJ2-5, with 7 bases that match TRBD2. CDR1 is ENHRY, CDR2 SYGVKD, per germline. The CDR3 consists of 15 residues. V dropped 0 bases and J dropped 5; count of bases not matched to a gene: 6. Here the CDR3 reads CAISESPGGRETQYF. The DNA for the CDR3 is TGTGCCATCAGTGAGTCGCCGGGAGGTCGGGAGACCCAGTACTTC.

In this sample, this clonotype turned up a few times. The V call is TRBV6-1, the J call TRBJ2-7; 9 bases agree with TRBD2. Trimming took 0 bases from V and 4 from J; bases not matched to a gene: 4. In germline, CDR1 is MNHNS, CDR2 SASEGT. The CDR3 totals 15 residues. In DNA, the CDR3 is TGTGCCAGCAGTGAAGCGGTTGCGGGGGGGTACGAGCAGTACTTC. Amino acids: CASSEAVAGGYEQYF.

The chain recombines TRBV2 with TRBJ2-3, with D maybe TRBD1 (6 bases). The CDR3 consists of 13 residues. With 5 bases removed from V and 6 bases from J, the gap between germline ends came to 12 bases. Germline CDR1 reads SNHLY; CDR2 reads FYNNEI. The CDR3 coding sequence is TGTGCCAGCAGTAATCCTGACAGGGATACGCAGTATTTT. Its protein is CASSNPDRDTQYF.

This clonotype was found many times. This sequence joins TRBV29-1 and TRBJ2-7, with D perhaps given as TRBD1 or TRBD2 (5 bases each). Germline CDR1 reads SQVTM; CDR2 reads ANQGSEA. CDR3 length: 13 amino acids. V gave up 8 bases and J gave up 3 bases, with 17 bases separating them. CDR3 loop: CSILGGNNYEQYF. The CDR3 DNA reads as TGCAGCATCCTTGGGGGAAATAACTACGAGCAGTACTTC.

The sample holds many counts of this clonotype. The rearrangement links TRBV4-1 to TRBJ1-2; D unclear. Germline V lookup: CDR1 MGHRA, CDR2 YSYEKL. The CDR3 covers 12 residues. V lost 2 bases and J lost 10, with 11 bases in between. CDR3: CASSQLSQDYTF. The CDR3 DNA sequence: TGCGCCAGCAGCCAATTGAGTCAGGACTACACCTTC.

V and J are TRBV28 and TRBJ2-6, with D possibly TRBD2 on 6 matching bases. Deletions cut 3 bases from V and 6 bases from J, with 15 bases between. Per germline, CDR1 MDHEN and CDR2 SYDVKM. The CDR3 is 16 residues long. The CDR3 here is CASSFLGGDEANVLTF. CDR3 bases: TGTGCCAGCAGTTTTCTAGGCGGGGATGAGGCCAACGTCCTGACTTTC.

This clonotype was seen ten or more times. The chain has TRBV6-1 and TRBJ1-2; maybe TRBD1 (5 bases). This CDR3 contains 12 residues. The V end lost 2 bases, the J end lost 7 bases, and 8 bases lay between the germline ends. From germline, CDR1 is MNHNS and CDR2 SASEGT. The CDR3 DNA reads as TGTGCCAGCAGTGAAACTGGGGCTGGCTACACCTTC. This codes for CASSETGAGYTF.

The chain joins TRBV7-3 to TRBJ2-7, with D possibly TRBD2 on 5 matching bases. TRBJ2-1 explains the end of the DNA better; the J call may be wrong. The CDR3 is made up of 14 amino acids. CDR1 and CDR2 (germline): SGHTA, FQGTGA. The CDR3 here is CASSPGIPGNEQFF. DNA for the CDR3: TGTGCCAGCAGCCCGGGGATTCCGGGGAATGAGCAGTTCTTC.

V usage is TRBV7-2 and J usage is TRBJ2-5; perhaps TRBD2 as D (6 bases). The better agreement between TRBJ2-7 and the DNA end casts doubt on the J call. This CDR3 comprises 14 residues. Germline V gives CDR1 SGHTA, CDR2 FQGNSA. In DNA form, the CDR3 reads TGTGCCAGCAGCTCCCGACTAGATTTAAACGAGCAGTACTTC. Translation gives CASSSRLDLNEQYF.

CDR3 nucleotide sequence: TGCAGCGTTGAAGCCGGGACAGCCAGTGAAAAACTGTTTTTT. The encoded protein is CSVEAGTASEKLFF. This chain joins TRBV29-1 and TRBJ1-4; 7 nucleotides line up with TRBD1. The CDR3 contains 14 residues. The ends lost 1 base at V and 7 bases at J; junction bases unmatched: 6. Germline V gene sequence: CDR1 SQVTM, CDR2 ANQGSEA.

The chain recombines TRBV7-9 with TRBJ2-6; no definite D call. Trimming took off 1 base at V and 4 bases at J, with 8 bases between the two ends. The CDR3 runs to 15 residues. Per germline, CDR1 SEHNR and CDR2 FQNEAQ (reference sequence). Here the CDR3 DNA reads TGTGCCAGCAGCTTAGGTGGGAACGGGGCCAACGTCCTGACTTTC. This encodes CASSLGGNGANVLTF.

V gene TRBV7-3 combines with J gene TRBJ2-7; the match to TRBD1 covers 8 bases. V gave up 5 bases and J gave up 5 bases; unmatched junction bases: 8. CDR3 size: 14 residues. Looked up from germline, CDR1 is SGHTA and CDR2 is FQGTGA. The CDR3, as DNA: TGTGCCAGCAGCAACAGGGACAGGCGCGACGAGCAGTACTTC. Its protein product is CASSNRDRRDEQYF. Variable domain in full (rest from reference TRBV7-3 and TRBJ2-7): GAGVSQTPSNKVTEKGKYVELRCDPISGHTALYWYRQSLGQGPEFLIYFQGTGAADDSGLPNDRFFAVRPEGSVSTLKIQRTERGDSAVYLCASSNRDRRDEQYFGPGTRLTVT.